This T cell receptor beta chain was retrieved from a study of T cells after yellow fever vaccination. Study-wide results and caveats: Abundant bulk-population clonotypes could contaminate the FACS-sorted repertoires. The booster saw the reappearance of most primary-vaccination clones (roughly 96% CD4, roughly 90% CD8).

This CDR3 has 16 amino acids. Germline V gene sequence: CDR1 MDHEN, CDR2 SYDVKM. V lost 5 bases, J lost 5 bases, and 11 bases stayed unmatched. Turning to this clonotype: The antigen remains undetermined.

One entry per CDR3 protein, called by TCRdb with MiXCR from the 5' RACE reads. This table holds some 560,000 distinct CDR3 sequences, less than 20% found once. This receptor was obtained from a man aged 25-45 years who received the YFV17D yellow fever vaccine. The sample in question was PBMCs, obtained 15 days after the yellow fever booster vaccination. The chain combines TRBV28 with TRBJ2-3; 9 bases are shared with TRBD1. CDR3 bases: TGTGCCAGCAGTGAACCGGGACAGGGAGTGGAAGATACGCAGTATTTT. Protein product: CASSEPGQGVEDTQYF.